The 22 T cell receptor beta chains below come from one sample, sequenced in a study of blood T cells in healthy people across ages. The authors ran a second PCR of about 6 to 11 cycles using a sample-barcoded 5' primer and a J-beta primer mix. TCRdb reprocessed the 5' RACE reads with MiXCR, giving one entry per CDR3 protein. Among 450,000 to 650,000 distinct CDR3 sequences listed, nearly 25% were seen once. The same sample was also studied in work on T cells of mothers and their children.

Sequencing used blood. The source is a boy between 10 and 17 years old in good health.

This chain links TRBV29-1 with TRBJ2-1; perhaps TRBD1 as D (6 bases). This CDR3 is 15 amino acids long. From germline, CDR1 is SQVTM and CDR2 ANQGSEA. Trimming shortened V by 4 bases and J by 0 bases, and 13 bases separated the two germline ends. The CDR3 protein is CSVVAAQGSYNEQFF. The CDR3 nucleotides are TGCAGCGTTGTTGCTGCACAGGGCTCCTACAATGAGCAGTTCTTC.

This clonotype showed up just once. V is TRBV10-3 and J is TRBJ2-1; TRBD2 matches at 13 bases. Trimming cost V 6 bases and J 4 bases; bases outside gene matches: 6. This CDR3 is 16 amino acids long. Per germline, CDR1 ENHRY and CDR2 SYGVKD. CDR3 sequence: CAISKTSGRSYNEQFF. The DNA of the CDR3 is TGTGCCATCAGCAAGACTAGCGGGAGGTCATACAATGAGCAGTTCTTC.

The CDR3: CASSAGTSGGYSTDTQYF. CDR3 bases: TGTGCCAGCAGCGCGGGGACTAGCGGGGGCTATAGCACAGATACGCAGTATTTT. The chain employs TRBV9 and TRBJ2-3, with 14 bases that match TRBD2. The CDR3 contains 18 residues. V trimming: 3 bases; J trimming: 0 bases; junction bases outside the gene matches: 6. Germline lookup yields CDR1 SGDLS and CDR2 YYNGEE.

This chain uses TRBV5-6 with TRBJ2-3; TRBD1 matches 8 bases. Trimming cost V 2 bases and J 5 bases; bases outside gene matches: 10. From germline, CDR1 is SGHDT and CDR2 YYEEEE. CDR3 size: 16 residues. The CDR3, as DNA: TGTGCCAGCAGCTTCTCCTTCAGGGGGCGGGAAGATACGCAGTATTTT. Its translation: CASSFSFRGREDTQYF.

This clonotype was detected a few times. CDR3 sequence: CSVDGTGDPNEQFF. CDR3 nucleotides: TGCAGCGTTGACGGGACAGGGGATCCCAATGAGCAGTTCTTC. This chain connects TRBV29-1 to TRBJ2-1; 10 bases are shared with TRBD1. The CDR3 extends over 14 amino acids. Germline assignment: CDR1 SQVTM and CDR2 ANQGSEA. Trimming at V came to 3 bases and at J to 6 bases, leaving 5 bases not matched to a gene.

J is TRBJ2-3 and V is TRBV5-1, with TRBD2 matching over 13 bases. V trimming: 0 bases; J trimming: 6 bases; junction bases outside the gene matches: 13. Germline V CDR1 and CDR2: SGHRS, YFSETQ. This CDR3 region has 19 residues. The CDR3 sequence: CASSLALTSGRAPLDTQYF. DNA for the CDR3: TGCGCCAGCAGCTTGGCCCTCACTAGCGGGAGGGCCCCCCTCGATACGCAGTATTTT.

This clonotype has only a few counts. V usage is TRBV12-3 or TRBV12-4 and J usage is TRBJ1-4; 8 bases agree with TRBD1. This CDR3 is 15 amino acids long. V lost 8 bases to trimming and J lost 8 bases; unmatched junction nucleotides: 13. CDR3 protein: CASQKSGTGGEKLFF. CDR3 sequence (DNA): TGTGCCAGCCAAAAATCCGGGACAGGAGGCGAAAAACTGTTTTTT.

V gene TRBV5-1 combines with J gene TRBJ2-5; possibly TRBD1 for D (5 bases). Gene TRBJ2-1 matches the end of the DNA better, so the J call may be wrong. The CDR3 runs to 11 residues. Germline values: CDR1 SGHRS, CDR2 YFSETQ. CDR3 in amino acids: CASSLGVEQFF. The CDR3 DNA reads TGCGCCAGCAGCCTAGGGGTTGAGCAGTTCTTC.

The chain carries TRBV7-2 and TRBJ2-5; possibly TRBD1 or TRBD2 for D (6 bases each). The germline gives CDR1 SGHTA, CDR2 FQGNSA. Deletions cut 6 bases from V and 2 bases from J, with 19 bases between. CDR3 length: 16 amino acids. For the CDR3, the DNA is TGTGCCAGCAGGAAAGGAGGGGGGAACAGACAAGAGACCCAGTACTTC. Encoded protein: CASRKGGGNRQETQYF.

This clonotype has only a few counts. J is TRBJ2-1 and V is TRBV28; 14 positions agree with TRBD2. The CDR3 loop spans 19 amino acids. Germline CDR1 and CDR2: MDHEN and SYDVKM. V trimming: 2 bases; J trimming: 1 base; junction bases outside the gene matches: 7. The CDR3 loop is CASSLAGLAGVISYNEQFF. CDR3 nucleotide sequence: TGTGCCAGCAGTTTAGCGGGACTAGCGGGAGTCATTTCCTACAATGAGCAGTTCTTC.

The chain joins TRBV4-3 to TRBJ1-5, with D tentatively TRBD1 (6 bases). Germline-derived CDR1 and CDR2 are LGHNA and YSLEER. This CDR3 contains 17 residues. The ends were cut back, 0 bases at V and 0 bases at J, with 12 bases in the middle. In nucleotides, the CDR3 is TGCGCCAGCAGCCAAGATCTGTCGGACAGTAGCAATCAGCCCCAGCATTTT. Residues: CASSQDLSDSSNQPQHF.

The chain has TRBV9 and TRBJ2-7; no firm D call. CDR1 is SGDLS, CDR2 YYNGEE, per germline. The CDR3 runs 14 residues. Trimming removed 3 bases from V and 5 bases from J, with 15 bases in between. CDR3 sequence: CASSAQTGWDEQYF. DNA for the CDR3: TGTGCCAGCAGCGCCCAAACCGGGTGGGACGAGCAGTACTTC. Based on the CDR3 plus reference TRBV9 and TRBJ2-7, the full variable domain is DSGVTQTPKHLITATGQRVTLRCSPRSGDLSVYWYQQSLDQGLQFLIQYYNGEERAKGNILERFSAQQFPDLHSELNLSSLELGDSALYFCASSAQTGWDEQYFGPGTRLTVT.

This chain connects TRBV12-3 or TRBV12-4 to TRBJ2-5, with D uncertain. The CDR3 runs 14 residues. Trimming stripped 3 bases from V and 1 base from J, with 9 bases between. The CDR3 region has the DNA TGTGCCAGCAGTTTTTCTGAAAGCCAAGAGACCCAGTACTTC. It is translated as CASSFSESQETQYF.

The rearrangement links TRBV5-6 to TRBJ2-4; D is ambiguous. Between the trimmed V and J ends, which lost 2 bases and 12 bases, there was a span of 9 bases. The CDR3 totals 11 residues. Germline CDR1 is SGHDT and CDR2 is YYEEEE. The CDR3 spells CASSFATDQYF. The DNA for the CDR3 is TGTGCCAGCAGCTTTGCGACGGATCAGTACTTC.

This rearrangement joins TRBV20-1 to TRBJ2-1; D remains unclear. V dropped 3 bases and J dropped 6 bases, with 12 bases sitting between them. This CDR3 spans 13 amino acids. Germline V gene lookup returns CDR1 DFQATT and CDR2 SNEGSKA (reference sequence). The CDR3 loop is CSASFQSGNEQFF. CDR3 nucleotide sequence: TGCAGTGCTAGCTTCCAATCAGGCAATGAGCAGTTCTTC.

The table lists this clonotype with a few counts. The CDR3 loop is CASSYRGSLYNEQFF. CDR3 DNA sequence: TGTGCCAGCAGTTACCGGGGCAGCCTCTACAATGAGCAGTTCTTC. The rearrangement joins TRBV6-2 or TRBV6-3 to TRBJ2-1; D may correspond to TRBD1 or TRBD2 (5 bases each). The length of the CDR3 is 15 residues. Trimming took 2 bases from V and 3 from J, leaving 11 bases between them. CDR1 MNHEY and CDR2 SVGEGT come from the germline V gene.

This clonotype has more than one count but fewer than ten. This chain links TRBV28 with TRBJ2-5, with 9 bases lining up with TRBD1. The J call may be mistaken, given a closer DNA end match to TRBJ2-7. The germline V gene has CDR1 MDHEN and CDR2 SYDVKM. The CDR3 has 16 residues. The CDR3, as DNA: TGTGCCAGCAGTGCCTCCGGGACAGGGAGCTCCTACGAGCAGTACTTC. It translates to CASSASGTGSSYEQYF.

This chain uses TRBV6-5 with TRBJ1-2; no firm D call. The CDR3 runs to 13 residues. Germline CDR1 is MNHEY and CDR2 is SVGAGI. Trimming stripped 3 bases from V and 8 bases from J, with 13 bases between. CDR3 in amino acids: CASSYLMGGGYTF. The CDR3 coding sequence is TGTGCCAGCAGTTATTTGATGGGCGGGGGCTACACCTTC.

The table lists this clonotype with a few counts. This chain joins TRBV4-1 and TRBJ2-1; 15 nucleotides agree with TRBD2. Germline V lookup: CDR1 MGHRA, CDR2 YSYEKL. V was pared by 0 bases and J by 0 bases, with 6 bases of the junction left unmatched. This CDR3 comprises 20 residues. Here the CDR3 reads CASSQEGLAGGHISYNEQFF. The CDR3, as DNA: TGCGCCAGCAGCCAAGAGGGACTAGCGGGAGGTCATATCTCCTACAATGAGCAGTTCTTC.

This clonotype was seen ten or more times. J is TRBJ2-7 and V is TRBV12-3 or TRBV12-4; D is perhaps TRBD1 (5 bases). The V end lost 6 bases, the J end lost 4 bases, and 10 bases lay between the germline ends. This CDR3 is 12 amino acids long. The CDR3 is CASSKGAYEQYF. DNA for the CDR3: TGTGCCAGCAGCAAAGGGGCGTACGAGCAGTACTTC.

The chain recombines TRBV4-3 with TRBJ2-7; no reliable D call. The CDR3 runs 13 residues. The ends were cut back, 1 base at V and 3 bases at J, with 7 bases in the middle. Germline CDR1 reads LGHNA; CDR2 reads YSLEER. CDR3 DNA sequence: TGCGCCAGCAGCCAAGGGTGGGGCTACGAGCAGTACTTC. It translates to CASSQGWGYEQYF.

CDR3 DNA sequence: TGCAGTGCTAGACCTAACCCCGGGCCCCGAGGAAAACTGTTTTTT. This sequence encodes CSARPNPGPRGKLFF. The gene calls are TRBV20-1 and TRBJ1-4; D not resolved. V was trimmed by 2 bases and J by 10 bases, leaving 20 bases between them. The germline V gene encodes CDR1 DFQATT and CDR2 SNEGSKA (reference sequence). This CDR3 contains 15 residues.